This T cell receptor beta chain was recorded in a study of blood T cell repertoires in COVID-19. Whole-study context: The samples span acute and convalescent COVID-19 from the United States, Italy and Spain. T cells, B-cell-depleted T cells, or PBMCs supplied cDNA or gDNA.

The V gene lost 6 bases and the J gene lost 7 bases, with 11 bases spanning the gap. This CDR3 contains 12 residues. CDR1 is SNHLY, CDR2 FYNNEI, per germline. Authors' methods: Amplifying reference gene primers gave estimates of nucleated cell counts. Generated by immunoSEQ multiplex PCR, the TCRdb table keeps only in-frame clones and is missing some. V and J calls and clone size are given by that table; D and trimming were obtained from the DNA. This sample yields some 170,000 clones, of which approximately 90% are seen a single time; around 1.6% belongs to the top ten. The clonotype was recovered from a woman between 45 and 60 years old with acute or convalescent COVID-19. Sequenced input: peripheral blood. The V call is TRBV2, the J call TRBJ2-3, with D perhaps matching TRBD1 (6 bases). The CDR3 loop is CASRVGGHTQYF. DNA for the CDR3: TGTGCCAGCAGGGTAGGGGGACATACGCAGTATTTT. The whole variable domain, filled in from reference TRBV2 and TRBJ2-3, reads EPEVTQTPSHQVTQMGQEVILRCVPISNHLYFYWYRQILGQKVEFLVSFYNNEISEKSEIFDDQFSVERPDGSNFTLKIRSTKLEDSAMYFCASRVGGHTQYFGPGTRLTVL.